One and the same sample provided the 25 T cell receptor beta chains below, sequenced in a study of beta chain features in type 1 diabetes. General observations from the study: In every one of the four CD4+ subsets, TCRB CDR3s were moderately but significantly shorter in Type 1 diabetes patients.

The whole isolated RNA underwent reverse transcription, so sequencing captured expressed TCRB transcripts. Using immunoSEQ multiplex PCR, the repertoire was profiled, and TCRdb retains in-frame clones only, with some absent. The sample contains some 150,000 clones, about 13% of which appear only once. Their target antigens are unknown. Sequenced: central memory CD4+ T cells from blood. All receptors derive from a man between 18 and 29 years old with type 1 diabetes.

The J gene is TRBJ2-1, the V gene TRBV2, with D perhaps matching TRBD2 (6 bases). The CDR3 has 14 residues. Trimming left V 1 base short and J 9 bases short, with 13 bases between. The germline CDR1 and CDR2 sequences are SNHLY and FYNNEI. The CDR3 DNA reads as TGTGCCAGCAGTGAAGTGGGCGCGGGGCTTGAGCAGTTCTTC. Translating it yields CASSEVGAGLEQFF.

The J gene is TRBJ1-1, the V gene TRBV23-1, with D unclear. TRBV23-1 is annotated as an ORF whose role is uncertain. V was pared by 0 bases and J by 1 base, with 15 bases between. The CDR3 sequence is 17 residues long. CDR3 DNA: TGCGCCAGCAGTCAATCTTTCCTCCCATCGCCGAACACTGAAGCTTTCTTT. Its protein product is CASSQSFLPSPNTEAFF.

The chain couples TRBV5-1 to TRBJ2-1; D may be TRBD2 (5 bases). The CDR3 has 15 amino acids. Looked up from germline, CDR1 is SGHRS and CDR2 is YFSETQ. V was shortened by 0 bases and J by 6 bases, with 13 bases between the two germline ends. CDR3 loop: CASSLAGVGFNEQFF. The CDR3 DNA reads TGCGCCAGCAGCTTGGCCGGGGTAGGGTTCAATGAGCAGTTCTTC.

The chain links TRBV6-4 to TRBJ2-2; D remains ambiguous. Germline V CDR1 and CDR2: MRHNA, SNTAGT. Trimming took off 2 bases at V and 0 bases at J, with 10 bases between the two ends. The CDR3 has 16 amino acids. In DNA form, the CDR3 reads TGTGCCAGCAGTGACCAATCCCCCCCGAACACCGGGGAGCTGTTTTTT. Translation: CASSDQSPPNTGELFF.

The chain joins TRBV10-2 to TRBJ2-2; D is perhaps TRBD2 (6 bases). Germline assignment: CDR1 WSHSY and CDR2 SAAADI. Between the trimmed V and J ends, which lost 7 bases and 2 bases, there was a span of 11 bases. This CDR3 has 14 amino acids. As DNA, the CDR3 is TGCGCCAGCAACCCGGGGGTAAACACCGGGGAGCTGTTTTTT. It translates to CASNPGVNTGELFF.

The chain employs TRBV30 and TRBJ2-7; D is perhaps TRBD1 (5 bases). Trimming removed 5 bases from V and 2 bases from J, with 7 bases in between. The CDR3 has 11 amino acids. From germline, CDR1 is GTSNPN and CDR2 SVGIG (reference sequence). The CDR3 region has the DNA TGTGCCTGGGACAGTGCCTACGAGCAGTACTTC. Translated, it gives CAWDSAYEQYF.

This clone was counted a few times. Here the CDR3 DNA reads TGCGCCAGCAGCTTGGCGGAGTTCTACGAGCAGTACTTC. It codes for CASSLAEFYEQYF. V usage is TRBV5-1 and J usage is TRBJ2-7, with D uncertain. V was trimmed by 0 bases and J by 3 bases, leaving 7 bases between them. The CDR3 is made up of 13 amino acids. CDR1 and CDR2 (germline): SGHRS, YFSETQ. Using reference TRBV5-1 and TRBJ2-7 for the parts outside the CDR3, the full variable domain is KAGVTQTPRYLIKTRGQQVTLSCSPISGHRSVSWYQQTPGQGLQFLFEYFSETQRNKGNFPGRFSGRQFSNSRSEMNVSTLELGDSALYLCASSLAEFYEQYFGPGTRLTVT.

The J gene is TRBJ1-2, the V gene TRBV4-2, with D possibly being TRBD1 (6 bases). The CDR3 has 16 residues. The V and J ends lost 4 bases and 2 bases respectively, with 17 bases between them. Germline CDR1 reads LGHNA; CDR2 reads YNFKEQ. As DNA, the CDR3 is TGTGCCAGCAGCCCCAGCGCAGGGGTTACGAACTATGGCTACACCTTC. The encoded protein is CASSPSAGVTNYGYTF.

CDR3 sequence (DNA): TGTGCCAGCCAGGGGAGTACGAATACGCAGTATTTT. This encodes CASQGSTNTQYF. The chain combines TRBV6-1 with TRBJ2-3; tentatively, D is TRBD1 (6 bases). CDR3 length: 12 amino acids. Per germline, CDR1 MNHNS and CDR2 SASEGT. The germline V and J ends were trimmed by 8 bases and 7 bases, with 13 bases remaining between them.

This clone has more than one count but fewer than ten. V usage is TRBV2 and J usage is TRBJ2-7; D possibly corresponds to TRBD1 (6 bases). This CDR3 comprises 12 residues. Germline CDR1 reads SNHLY; CDR2 reads FYNNEI. V lost 8 bases and J 6 bases, leaving 14 bases between the germline ends. CDR3: CASRDNYSEQYF. The CDR3 region has the DNA TGTGCCAGCCGGGACAACTATAGCGAGCAGTACTTC.

CDR3 DNA: TGTGCCAGCAGCCGCGACAGCACAGATACGCAGTATTTT. Residues: CASSRDSTDTQYF. V and J are TRBV6-5 and TRBJ2-3; D is uncertain. V was clipped by 6 bases and J by 0 bases, with 7 bases between them. This CDR3 has 13 residues. The germline CDR1 and CDR2 sequences are MNHEY and SVGAGI.

This clone was observed a handful of times. The CDR3 here is CSVEDRAGGNLVIDTQYF. The CDR3 DNA reads as TGCAGCGTTGAAGATCGCGCGGGGGGGAATTTGGTAATAGATACGCAGTATTTT. The chain is built from TRBV29-1 and TRBJ2-3, with 9 bases lining up with TRBD2. Germline CDR1 is SQVTM and CDR2 is ANQGSEA. V lost 0 bases to trimming and J lost 5 bases; unmatched junction nucleotides: 15. This CDR3 contains 18 residues.

This clone was observed a handful of times. The rearrangement uses TRBV19 and TRBJ2-3; possible D gene TRBD2, 6 bases. Between the trimmed V and J ends, which lost 6 bases and 0 bases, there was a span of 7 bases. The CDR3 is 13 amino acids. CDR1 LNHDA and CDR2 SQIVND come from the germline V gene (reference sequence). The CDR3 DNA reads TGTGCCAGTAGGGGGACTAGCACAGATACGCAGTATTTT. It encodes CASRGTSTDTQYF. The full variable domain, in which reference TRBV19 and TRBJ2-3 provide the parts outside the CDR3, is DGGITQSPKYLFRKEGQNVTLSCEQNLNHDAMYWYRQDPGQGLRLIYYSQIVNDFQKGDIAEGYSVSREKKESFPLTVTSAQKNPTAFYLCASRGTSTDTQYFGPGTRLTVL.

This clone was seen a few times. The V call is TRBV5-1, the J call TRBJ2-7, with D perhaps matching TRBD1 (5 bases). V dropped 6 bases and J dropped 1 base, with 5 bases sitting between them. CDR1 is SGHRS, CDR2 YFSETQ, per germline. The CDR3 has 11 residues. The CDR3 nucleotides are TGCGCCAGCACAGGGTCCTACGAGCAGTACTTC. This encodes CASTGSYEQYF.

This clone showed up just a few times. The chain employs TRBV2 and TRBJ1-6; no clear D gene. From germline, CDR1 is SNHLY and CDR2 FYNNEI. V was trimmed by 3 bases and J by 0 bases, leaving 3 bases between them. The CDR3 length is 14 residues. CDR3 protein: CASSDYSYNSPLHF. Written as DNA, the CDR3 is TGTGCCAGCAGTGATTACTCCTATAATTCACCCCTCCACTTT.

The gene calls are TRBV29-1 and TRBJ1-4; 7 nucleotides align to TRBD1. The CDR3 spans 11 residues. J lost 7 bases, V lost 6 bases, and 2 bases had no gene match. The germline V gene has CDR1 SQVTM and CDR2 ANQGSEA. CDR3 amino acids: CSVQGGEKLFF. CDR3 bases: TGCAGCGTCCAGGGGGGTGAAAAACTGTTTTTT.

Concerning this clone: Additional DNA sequences in this sample encode the identical CDR3. This chain links TRBV10-3 with TRBJ2-7; D could derive from TRBD1 or TRBD2 (5 bases each). The V gene lost 10 bases and the J gene lost 2 bases, with 9 bases spanning the gap. The germline V gene encodes CDR1 ENHRY and CDR2 SYGVKD. This CDR3 has 11 residues. CDR3 loop: CATGLTYEQYF. CDR3 nucleotide sequence: TGTGCCACGGGGCTAACCTACGAGCAGTACTTC.

By frequency in the sample, this clone is medium-sized. The chain employs TRBV5-4 and TRBJ2-7; D is uncertain. Germline CDR1 SGHNT, CDR2 YYREEE (reference sequence). V was trimmed by 0 bases and J by 1 base, leaving 5 bases between them. This CDR3 comprises 13 residues. CDR3 sequence: CASSLDVSYEQYF. CDR3 nucleotide sequence: TGTGCCAGCAGCTTGGATGTTTCCTACGAGCAGTACTTC.

This clone has a handful of counts. CDR3 sequence: CAWSRGQANEKLFF. CDR3 nucleotides: TGTGCCTGGAGTAGAGGACAGGCTAATGAAAAACTGTTTTTT. This chain links TRBV30 with TRBJ1-4, with 7 bases identical to TRBD1. After removal of 2 bases from V and 3 bases from J, the junction contained 3 bases not matched to a gene. CDR3 size: 14 residues. The germline V gene encodes CDR1 GTSNPN and CDR2 SVGIG (reference sequence).

This chain connects TRBV7-9 to TRBJ2-5, with D unclear. The J call may be in error: the DNA end matches TRBJ2-7 better. The CDR3 is made up of 12 amino acids. Germline CDR1 and CDR2: SEHNR and FQNEAQ (reference sequence). The CDR3 is CASSHSAYEQYF. The CDR3 DNA reads TGTGCCAGCAGCCATTCTGCCTACGAGCAGTACTTC.

The chain recombines TRBV30 with TRBJ1-4; D is undetermined. The germline V and J ends were trimmed by 4 bases and 8 bases, with 17 bases remaining between them. Germline V gene lookup returns CDR1 GTSNPN and CDR2 SVGIG (reference sequence). The CDR3 spans 14 residues. The CDR3 region is CAWTAVGGGEKLFF. The CDR3, as DNA: TGTGCCTGGACCGCCGTGGGAGGAGGGGAAAAACTGTTTTTT.

J is TRBJ2-5 and V is TRBV5-4; 10 nucleotides line up with TRBD2. With 2 bases clipped from V and 2 bases from J, the junction kept 3 bases outside the gene matches. This CDR3 has 15 residues. Per germline, CDR1 SGHNT and CDR2 YYREEE (reference sequence). The CDR3: CASSFPLAGQETQYF. In DNA form, the CDR3 reads TGTGCCAGCAGCTTTCCACTAGCGGGACAAGAGACCCAGTACTTC.

V and J are TRBV4-2 and TRBJ1-2; D is uncertain. The V end lost 2 bases, the J end lost 3 bases, and 7 bases lay between the germline ends. The germline CDR1 and CDR2 sequences are LGHNA and YNFKEQ. The CDR3 has 13 amino acids. The CDR3 region is CASSQKTDYGYTF. CDR3 nucleotide sequence: TGTGCCAGCAGCCAAAAGACGGACTATGGCTACACCTTC.

This clone was observed a handful of times. The V call is TRBV6-5, the J call TRBJ2-7; 7 bases are shared with TRBD1. Germline trimming cut 6 bases from V and 3 bases from J; bases unmatched to any gene: 8. This CDR3 is built from 14 residues. Looked up from germline, CDR1 is MNHEY and CDR2 is SVGAGI. In DNA, the CDR3 is TGTGCCAGCAGCATACAGGGGTCACTCTACGAGCAGTACTTC. Its protein is CASSIQGSLYEQYF.

The V gene is TRBV19, the J gene TRBJ1-5; possible D gene TRBD1, 5 bases. The CDR3 length is 16 residues. V gave up 4 bases and J gave up 0 bases, with 13 bases separating them. Germline values: CDR1 LNHDA, CDR2 SQIVND (reference sequence). CDR3 residues: CASSSGTVNSNQPQHF. For the CDR3, the DNA is TGTGCCAGTAGTAGCGGGACCGTGAATAGCAATCAGCCCCAGCATTTT.